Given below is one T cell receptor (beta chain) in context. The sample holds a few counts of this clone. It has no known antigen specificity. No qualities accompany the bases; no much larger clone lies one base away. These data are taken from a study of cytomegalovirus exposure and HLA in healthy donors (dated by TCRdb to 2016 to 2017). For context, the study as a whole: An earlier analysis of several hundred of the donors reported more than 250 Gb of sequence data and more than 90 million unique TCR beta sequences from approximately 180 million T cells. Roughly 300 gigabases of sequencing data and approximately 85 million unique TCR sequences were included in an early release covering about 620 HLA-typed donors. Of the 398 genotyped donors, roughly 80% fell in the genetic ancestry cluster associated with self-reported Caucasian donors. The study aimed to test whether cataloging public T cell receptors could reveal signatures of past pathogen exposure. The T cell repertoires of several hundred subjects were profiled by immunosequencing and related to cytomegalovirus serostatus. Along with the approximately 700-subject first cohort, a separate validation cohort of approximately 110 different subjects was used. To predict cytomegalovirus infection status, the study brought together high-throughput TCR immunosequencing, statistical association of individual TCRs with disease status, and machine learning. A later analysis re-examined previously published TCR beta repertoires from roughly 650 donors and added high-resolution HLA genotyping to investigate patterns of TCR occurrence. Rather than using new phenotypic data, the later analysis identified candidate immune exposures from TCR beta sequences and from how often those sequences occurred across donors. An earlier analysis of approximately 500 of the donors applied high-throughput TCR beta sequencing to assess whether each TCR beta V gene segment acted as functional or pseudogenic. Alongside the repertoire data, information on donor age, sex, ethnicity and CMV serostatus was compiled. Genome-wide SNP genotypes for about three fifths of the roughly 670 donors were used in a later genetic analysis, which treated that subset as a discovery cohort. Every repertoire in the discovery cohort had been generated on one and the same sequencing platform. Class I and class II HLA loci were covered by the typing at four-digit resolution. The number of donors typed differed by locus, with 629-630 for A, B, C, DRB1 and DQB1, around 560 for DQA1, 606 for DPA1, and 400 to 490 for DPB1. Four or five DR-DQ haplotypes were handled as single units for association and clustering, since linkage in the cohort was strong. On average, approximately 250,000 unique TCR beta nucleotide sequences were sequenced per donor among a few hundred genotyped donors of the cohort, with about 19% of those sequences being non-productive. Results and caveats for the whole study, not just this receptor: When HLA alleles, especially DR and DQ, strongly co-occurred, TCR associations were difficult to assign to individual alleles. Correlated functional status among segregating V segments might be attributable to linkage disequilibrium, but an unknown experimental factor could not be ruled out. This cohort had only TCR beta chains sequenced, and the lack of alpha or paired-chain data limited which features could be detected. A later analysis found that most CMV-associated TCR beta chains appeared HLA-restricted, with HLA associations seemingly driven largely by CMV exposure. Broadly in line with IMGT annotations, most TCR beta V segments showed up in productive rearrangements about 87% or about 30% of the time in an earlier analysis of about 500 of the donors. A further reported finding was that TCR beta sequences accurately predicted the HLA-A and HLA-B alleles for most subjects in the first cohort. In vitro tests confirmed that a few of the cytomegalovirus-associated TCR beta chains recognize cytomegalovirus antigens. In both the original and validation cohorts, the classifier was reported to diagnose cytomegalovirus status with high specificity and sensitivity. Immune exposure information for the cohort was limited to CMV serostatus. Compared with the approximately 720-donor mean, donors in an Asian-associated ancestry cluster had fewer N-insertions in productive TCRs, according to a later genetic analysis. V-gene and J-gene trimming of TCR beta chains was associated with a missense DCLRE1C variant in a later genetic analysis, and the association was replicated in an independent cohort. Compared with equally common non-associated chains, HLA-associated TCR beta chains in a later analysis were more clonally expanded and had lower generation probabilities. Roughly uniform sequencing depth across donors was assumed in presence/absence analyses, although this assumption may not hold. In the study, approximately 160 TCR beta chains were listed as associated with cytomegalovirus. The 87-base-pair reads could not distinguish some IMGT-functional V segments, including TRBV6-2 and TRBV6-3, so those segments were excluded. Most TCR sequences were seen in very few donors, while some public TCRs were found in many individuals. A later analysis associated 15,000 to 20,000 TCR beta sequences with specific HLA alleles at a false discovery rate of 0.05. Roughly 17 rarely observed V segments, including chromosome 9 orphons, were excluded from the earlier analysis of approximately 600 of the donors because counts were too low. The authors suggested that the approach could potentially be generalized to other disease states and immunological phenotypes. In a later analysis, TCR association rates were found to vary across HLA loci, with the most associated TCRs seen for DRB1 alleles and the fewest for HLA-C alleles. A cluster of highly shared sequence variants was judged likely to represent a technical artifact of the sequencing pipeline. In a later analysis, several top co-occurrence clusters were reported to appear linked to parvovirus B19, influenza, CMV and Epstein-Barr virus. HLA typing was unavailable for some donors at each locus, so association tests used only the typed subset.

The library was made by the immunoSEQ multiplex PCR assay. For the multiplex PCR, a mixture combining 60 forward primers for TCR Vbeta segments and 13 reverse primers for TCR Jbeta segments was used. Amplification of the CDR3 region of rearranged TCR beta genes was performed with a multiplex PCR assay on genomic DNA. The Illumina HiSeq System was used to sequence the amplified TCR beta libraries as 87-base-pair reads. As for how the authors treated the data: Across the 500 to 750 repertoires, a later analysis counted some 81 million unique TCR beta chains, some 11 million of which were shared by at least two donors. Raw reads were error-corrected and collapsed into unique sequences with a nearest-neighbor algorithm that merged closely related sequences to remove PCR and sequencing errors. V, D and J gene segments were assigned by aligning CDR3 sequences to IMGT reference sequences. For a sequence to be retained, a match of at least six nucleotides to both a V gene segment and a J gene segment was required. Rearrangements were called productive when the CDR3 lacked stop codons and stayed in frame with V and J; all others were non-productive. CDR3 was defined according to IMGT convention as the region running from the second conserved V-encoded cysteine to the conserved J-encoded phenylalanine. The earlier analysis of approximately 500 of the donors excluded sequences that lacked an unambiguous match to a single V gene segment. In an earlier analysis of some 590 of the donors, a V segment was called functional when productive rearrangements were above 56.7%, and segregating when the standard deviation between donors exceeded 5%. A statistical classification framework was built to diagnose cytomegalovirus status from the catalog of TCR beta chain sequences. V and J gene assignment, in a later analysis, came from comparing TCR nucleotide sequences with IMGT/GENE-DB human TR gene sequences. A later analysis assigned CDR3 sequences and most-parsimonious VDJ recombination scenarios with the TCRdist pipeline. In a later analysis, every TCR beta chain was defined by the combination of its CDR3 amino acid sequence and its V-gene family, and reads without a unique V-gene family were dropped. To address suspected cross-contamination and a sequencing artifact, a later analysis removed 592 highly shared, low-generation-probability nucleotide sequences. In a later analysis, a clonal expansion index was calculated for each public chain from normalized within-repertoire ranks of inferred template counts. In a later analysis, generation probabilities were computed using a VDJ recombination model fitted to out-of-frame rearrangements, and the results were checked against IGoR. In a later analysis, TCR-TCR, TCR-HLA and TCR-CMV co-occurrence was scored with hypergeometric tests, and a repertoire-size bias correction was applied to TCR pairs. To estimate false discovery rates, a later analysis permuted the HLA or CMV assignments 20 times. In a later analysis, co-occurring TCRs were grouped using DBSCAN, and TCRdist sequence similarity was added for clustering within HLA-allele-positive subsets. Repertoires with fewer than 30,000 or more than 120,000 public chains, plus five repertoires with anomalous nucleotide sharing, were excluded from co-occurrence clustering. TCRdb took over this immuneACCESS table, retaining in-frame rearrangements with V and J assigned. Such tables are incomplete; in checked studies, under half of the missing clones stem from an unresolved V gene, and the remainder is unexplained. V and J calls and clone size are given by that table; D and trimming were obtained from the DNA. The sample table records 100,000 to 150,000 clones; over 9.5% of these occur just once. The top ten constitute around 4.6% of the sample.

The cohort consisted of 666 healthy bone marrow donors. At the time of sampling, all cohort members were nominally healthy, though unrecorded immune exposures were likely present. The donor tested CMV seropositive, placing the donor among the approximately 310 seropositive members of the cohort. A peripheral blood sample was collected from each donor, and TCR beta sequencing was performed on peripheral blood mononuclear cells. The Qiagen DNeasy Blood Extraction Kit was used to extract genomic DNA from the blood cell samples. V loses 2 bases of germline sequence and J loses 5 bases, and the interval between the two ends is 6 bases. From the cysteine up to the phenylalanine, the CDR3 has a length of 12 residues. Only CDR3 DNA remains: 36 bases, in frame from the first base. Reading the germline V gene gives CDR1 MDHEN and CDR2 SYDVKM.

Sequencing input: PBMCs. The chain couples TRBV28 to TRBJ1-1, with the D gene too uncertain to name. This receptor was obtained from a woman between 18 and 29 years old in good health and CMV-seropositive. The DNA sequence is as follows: TGTGCCAGCAGTTTACGAGGGACTGAAGCTTTCTTT. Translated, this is CASSLRGTEAFF.